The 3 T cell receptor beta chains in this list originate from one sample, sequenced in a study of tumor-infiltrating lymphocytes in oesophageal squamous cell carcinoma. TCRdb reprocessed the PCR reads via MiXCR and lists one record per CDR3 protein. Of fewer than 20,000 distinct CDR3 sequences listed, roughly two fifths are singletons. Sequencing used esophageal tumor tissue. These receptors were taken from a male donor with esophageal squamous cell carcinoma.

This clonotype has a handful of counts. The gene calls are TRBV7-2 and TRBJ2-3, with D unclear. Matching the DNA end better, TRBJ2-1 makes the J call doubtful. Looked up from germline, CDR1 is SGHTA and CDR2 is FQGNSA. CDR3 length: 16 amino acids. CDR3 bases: TGTGCCAGCAGCCAGGTTTGGAGCTCACGGTACAATGAGCAGTTCTTC. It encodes CASSQVWSSRYNEQFF.

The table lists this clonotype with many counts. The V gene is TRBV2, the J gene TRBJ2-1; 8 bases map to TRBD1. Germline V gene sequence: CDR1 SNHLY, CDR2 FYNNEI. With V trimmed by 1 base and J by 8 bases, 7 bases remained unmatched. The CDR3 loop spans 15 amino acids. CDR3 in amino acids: CASSEEAGGEDEQFF. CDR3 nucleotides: TGTGCCAGCAGTGAAGAGGCAGGGGGCGAAGATGAGCAGTTCTTC.

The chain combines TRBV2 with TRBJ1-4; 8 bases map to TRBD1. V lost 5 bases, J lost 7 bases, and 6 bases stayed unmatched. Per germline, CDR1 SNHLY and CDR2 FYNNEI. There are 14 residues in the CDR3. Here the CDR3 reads CASSRTGRAEKLFF. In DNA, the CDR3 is TGTGCCAGCAGTCGGACAGGGCGGGCTGAAAAACTGTTTTTT. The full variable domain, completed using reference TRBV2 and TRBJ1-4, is EPEVTQTPSHQVTQMGQEVILRCVPISNHLYFYWYRQILGQKVEFLVSFYNNEISEKSEIFDDQFSVERPDGSNFTLKIRSTKLEDSAMYFCASSRTGRAEKLFFGSGTQLSVL.